Following are 21 T cell receptor beta chains from one sample sequenced in a study of CD8 T cells in Susac syndrome (dated by TCRdb to the late 2010s). Receptors were amplified or captured by the immunoSEQ multiplex PCR assay. RNA was extracted using the RNeasy kit, and about 0.45 to 1 ug of the RNA was reverse transcribed with random hexamers. TCRdb redid the processing of the public reads, applying fastp at Q25 and MiXCR, and retained in-frame beta chains. Here each entry gathers all rows of one CDR3 protein and keeps the most common genes and DNA. For this sample the table gives some 130,000 distinct CDR3 sequences, of which more than 85% were detected only once. The ten most abundant clones make up 0.15% to 0.2% of the sample. The specimen sequenced was CD8+ T cells from PBMCs. These receptor sequences come from a human donor with Susac syndrome.

This chain joins TRBV7-2 and TRBJ1-1; no clear D gene. From germline, CDR1 is SGHTA and CDR2 FQGNSA. The CDR3 covers 9 residues. V lost 0 bases and J lost 11, with 1 base in between. The DNA of the CDR3 is TGTGCCAGCAGCTTAGCCGCTTTCTTT. Translation: CASSLAAFF.

The V gene is TRBV5-4, the J gene TRBJ2-1, with 12 bases identical to TRBD2. The trim removed 4 bases at V and 4 bases at J, leaving 6 bases unmatched. The length of the CDR3 is 16 residues. Germline values: CDR1 SGHNT, CDR2 YYREEE (reference sequence). The CDR3 DNA reads as TGTGCCAGCAGCGCTAGCGGGAGGGGAAAGTACAATGAGCAGTTCTTC. This sequence encodes CASSASGRGKYNEQFF. The full variable domain, with the rest looked up from reference TRBV5-4 and TRBJ2-1, is ETGVTQSPTHLIKTRGQQVTLRCSSQSGHNTVSWYQQALGQGPQFIFQYYREEENGRGNFPPRFSGLQFPNYSSELNVNALELDDSALYLCASSASGRGKYNEQFFGPGTRLTVL.

The V call is TRBV20-1, the J call TRBJ2-2; D gene unclear. V was pared by 4 bases and J by 6 bases, with 6 bases between. This CDR3 has 11 amino acids. Per the germline V gene, CDR1 is DFQATT and CDR2 is SNEGSKA (reference sequence). The CDR3 nucleotides are TGCAGTGCTATCGCGGCCGGGGAGCTGTTTTTT. Residues: CSAIAAGELFF.

The chain combines TRBV6-5 with TRBJ1-2; D is possibly TRBD1 (6 bases). With 3 bases removed from V and 3 bases from J, the gap between germline ends came to 17 bases. The length of the CDR3 is 16 residues. CDR1 and CDR2 from the germline V gene are MNHEY and SVGAGI. CDR3 bases: TGTGCCAGCAGTTATCATTACAGGGAAATAGACTATGGCTACACCTTC. Protein: CASSYHYREIDYGYTF.

The rearrangement joins TRBV11-2 to TRBJ1-1, with D perhaps TRBD1 (6 bases). Trimming pared 0 bases from V and 6 bases from J, leaving 14 bases between. This CDR3 has 15 residues. From germline, CDR1 is SGHAT and CDR2 FQNNGV. The CDR3 sequence: CASSLEGGGFAEAFF. DNA for the CDR3: TGTGCCAGCAGCTTAGAAGGGGGAGGATTCGCTGAAGCTTTCTTT.

The genes are TRBV3-1 and TRBJ2-1; tentative D call: TRBD2 (6 bases). Looked up from germline, CDR1 is LGHDT and CDR2 is YNNKEL (reference sequence). CDR3 length: 14 residues. Between the trimmed V and J ends, which lost 0 bases and 15 bases, there was a span of 18 bases. CDR3 residues: CASSQEGEASGGFF. CDR3 bases: TGTGCCAGCAGCCAAGAGGGGGAGGCCTCTGGTGGGTTCTTC.

The rearrangement links TRBV27 to TRBJ2-5; tentative D call: TRBD1 (6 bases). This CDR3 comprises 16 residues. Germline CDR1 and CDR2: MNHEY and SMNVEV (reference sequence). V lost 7 bases and J lost 0, with 18 bases in between. In DNA form, the CDR3 reads TGTGCCAGCACTGGGGGCGCCGGGGAGTACCAAGAGACCCAGTACTTC. Residues: CASTGGAGEYQETQYF.

The CDR3 sequence: CASSLSGTSYNEQFF. CDR3 DNA: TGTGCCAGCAGCCTGTCCGGGACTAGCTACAATGAGCAGTTCTTC. This sequence joins TRBV9 and TRBJ2-1, with TRBD2 matching over 8 bases. Germline V CDR1 and CDR2: SGDLS, YYNGEE. This CDR3 comprises 15 residues. The junction had 6 bases not matched to a gene; V was cut back by 4 bases and J by 3 bases.

The rearrangement uses TRBV29-1 and TRBJ2-7; the D is unclear. The CDR3 sequence is 13 residues long. Per germline, CDR1 SQVTM and CDR2 ANQGSEA. Trimming took 6 bases from V and 6 from J, leaving 18 bases between them. The CDR3 coding sequence is TGCAGCGTAAGAGGAACCGACCCTTCCGAGCAGTACTTC. Translation: CSVRGTDPSEQYF.

This clonotype was counted a few times. The chain couples TRBV7-8 to TRBJ2-7; D remains unclear. Germline loops: CDR1 SGHVS, CDR2 FQNEAQ. The CDR3 length is 12 residues. V lost 1 base and J lost 6, with 7 bases in between. CDR3 nucleotides: TGTGCCAGCAGCTTAGGGGGTCTCGAGCAGTACTTC. Its protein is CASSLGGLEQYF.

V usage is TRBV13 and J usage is TRBJ2-5, with 7 bases aligning to TRBD2. V lost 2 bases to trimming and J lost 4 bases; unmatched junction nucleotides: 10. In germline, CDR1 is PRHDT, CDR2 FYEKMQ (reference sequence). This CDR3 contains 16 residues. As DNA, the CDR3 is TGTGCCAGCAGCTTATTGGCGGGAGAGTTGGGAGAGACCCAGTACTTC. It codes for CASSLLAGELGETQYF.

The chain carries TRBV29-1 and TRBJ2-7, with D perhaps matching TRBD2 (7 bases). The CDR3 is made up of 15 amino acids. Looked up from germline, CDR1 is SQVTM and CDR2 is ANQGSEA. V shed 4 bases and J shed 2 bases, with 18 bases lying between them. The CDR3 protein is CSVGDSAGATYEQYF. The CDR3 DNA sequence: TGCAGCGTTGGGGATTCCGCGGGGGCTACCTACGAGCAGTACTTC.

The J gene is TRBJ1-4, the V gene TRBV30; D is uncertain. The CDR3 covers 14 residues. Trimming cost V 5 bases and J 8 bases, with 18 bases left between them. CDR1 and CDR2 from the germline V gene are GTSNPN and SVGIG (reference sequence). Written as DNA, the CDR3 is TGTGCCTGGGGTTCCGGGTCCTATTGGGAAAAACTGTTTTTT. Translated: CAWGSGSYWEKLFF.

The chain employs TRBV6-5 and TRBJ1-6; D is ambiguous. The CDR3 consists of 13 residues. The germline V gene has CDR1 MNHEY and CDR2 SVGAGI. The ends were cut back, 3 bases at V and 7 bases at J, with 7 bases in the middle. In nucleotides, the CDR3 is TGTGCCAGCAGTTATACAGCCAATTCACCCCTCCACTTT. This sequence encodes CASSYTANSPLHF.

The gene calls are TRBV18 and TRBJ1-4; possible D gene TRBD1, 5 bases. V was trimmed by 3 bases and J by 0 bases, leaving 8 bases between them. Germline lookup yields CDR1 KGHSH and CDR2 LQKENI. CDR3 length equals 15 residues. CDR3 protein: CASSPGTATNEKLFF. The DNA of the CDR3 is TGTGCCAGCTCACCCGGGACGGCAACTAATGAAAAACTGTTTTTT.

This clonotype occurred once. The J gene is TRBJ2-7, the V gene TRBV7-6, with 7 nucleotides matching TRBD1. The germline gives CDR1 SGHVS, CDR2 FNYEAQ. CDR3 length equals 15 residues. V lost 1 base to trimming and J lost 4 bases; unmatched junction nucleotides: 7. CDR3 in amino acids: CASSLGTGDTYEQYF. The CDR3 DNA reads as TGTGCCAGCAGCTTAGGGACAGGAGATACGTACGAGCAGTACTTC.

The rearrangement links TRBV5-1 to TRBJ2-1, with 12 nucleotides matching TRBD2. Germline-derived CDR1 and CDR2 are SGHRS and YFSETQ. The CDR3 is made up of 16 amino acids. With V trimmed by 3 bases and J by 8 bases, 9 bases remained unmatched. The CDR3 is CASSSGLAGPWDEQFF. Written as DNA, the CDR3 is TGCGCCAGCAGCTCCGGACTAGCGGGACCTTGGGATGAGCAGTTCTTC.

The rearrangement links TRBV5-4 to TRBJ2-5; D possibly corresponds to TRBD2 (5 bases). Trimming took 2 bases from V and 3 from J, leaving 14 bases between them. The CDR3 sequence is 15 residues long. CDR1 SGHNT and CDR2 YYREEE come from the germline V gene (reference sequence). CDR3 in DNA: TGTGCCAGCAGCTTCGCGGGCCTTGCGGAAGAGACCCAGTACTTC. This encodes CASSFAGLAEETQYF. The entire variable domain, with the rest obtained from reference TRBV5-4 and TRBJ2-5, is as follows: ETGVTQSPTHLIKTRGQQVTLRCSSQSGHNTVSWYQQALGQGPQFIFQYYREEENGRGNFPPRFSGLQFPNYSSELNVNALELDDSALYLCASSFAGLAEETQYFGPGTRLLVL.

V usage is TRBV11-3 and J usage is TRBJ2-3; 9 nucleotides agree with TRBD2. There are 14 residues in the CDR3. Trimming took 4 bases from V and 4 from J; bases not matched to a gene: 3. Germline V gene lookup returns CDR1 SGHNT and CDR2 YENEEA. For the CDR3, the DNA is TGTGCCAGCAGCTCAGGACTAGCGCCAGATACGCAGTATTTT. It specifies CASSSGLAPDTQYF.

In its sample, this clonotype was seen once. The rearrangement links TRBV6-6 to TRBJ1-5; D remains unclear. V was trimmed by 5 bases and J by 7 bases, leaving 12 bases between them. CDR1 is MNHNY and CDR2 is SVGAGI in the germline V gene (reference sequence). The CDR3 length is 13 residues. In DNA form, the CDR3 reads TGTGCCAGCAGTGATAAATATGGACAGCCCCAGCATTTT. Amino acids: CASSDKYGQPQHF.

The rearrangement uses TRBV6-6 and TRBJ1-1, with TRBD1 as a possible D gene (5 bases). The germline CDR1 and CDR2 sequences are MNHNY and SVGAGI (reference sequence). The V end lost 7 bases, the J end lost 4 bases, and 13 bases lay between the germline ends. CDR3 length equals 13 residues. CDR3 sequence (DNA): TGTGCCAGCATCGGGTTTAGGGGCACTGAAGCTTTCTTT. This translates into CASIGFRGTEAFF.